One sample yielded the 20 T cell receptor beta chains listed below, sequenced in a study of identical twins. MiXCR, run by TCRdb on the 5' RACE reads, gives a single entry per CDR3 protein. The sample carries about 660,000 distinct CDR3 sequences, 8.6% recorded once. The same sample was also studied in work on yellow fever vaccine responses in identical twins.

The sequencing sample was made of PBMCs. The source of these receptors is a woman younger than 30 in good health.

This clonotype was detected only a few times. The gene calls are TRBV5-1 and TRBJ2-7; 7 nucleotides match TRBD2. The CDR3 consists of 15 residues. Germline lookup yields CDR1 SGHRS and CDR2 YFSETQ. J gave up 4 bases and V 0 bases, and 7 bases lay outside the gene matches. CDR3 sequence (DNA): TGCGCCAGCAGCTTGGCCCCGGGACTATATTACGAGCAGTACTTC. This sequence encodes CASSLAPGLYYEQYF. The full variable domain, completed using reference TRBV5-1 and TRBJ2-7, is KAGVTQTPRYLIKTRGQQVTLSCSPISGHRSVSWYQQTPGQGLQFLFEYFSETQRNKGNFPGRFSGRQFSNSRSEMNVSTLELGDSALYLCASSLAPGLYYEQYFGPGTRLTVT.

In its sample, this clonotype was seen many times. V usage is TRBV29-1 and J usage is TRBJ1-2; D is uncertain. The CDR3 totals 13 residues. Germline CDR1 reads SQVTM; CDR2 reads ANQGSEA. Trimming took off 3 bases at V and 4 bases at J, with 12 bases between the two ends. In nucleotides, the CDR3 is TGCAGCGTTGATCAGGTTCTCGGCTATGGCTACACCTTC. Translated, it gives CSVDQVLGYGYTF.

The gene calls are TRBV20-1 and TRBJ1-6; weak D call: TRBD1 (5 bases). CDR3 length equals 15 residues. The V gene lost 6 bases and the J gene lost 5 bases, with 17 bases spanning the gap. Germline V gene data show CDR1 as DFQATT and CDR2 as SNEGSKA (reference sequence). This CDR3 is CSALVGGLDNSPLHF. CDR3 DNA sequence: TGCAGTGCCCTAGTGGGGGGATTAGATAATTCACCCCTCCACTTT.

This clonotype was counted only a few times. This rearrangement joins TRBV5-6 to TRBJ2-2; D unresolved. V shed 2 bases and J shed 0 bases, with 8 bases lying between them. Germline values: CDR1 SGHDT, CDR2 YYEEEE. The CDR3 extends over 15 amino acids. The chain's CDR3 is CASSFPFPNTGELFF. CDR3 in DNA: TGTGCCAGCAGCTTTCCCTTCCCGAACACCGGGGAGCTGTTTTTT.

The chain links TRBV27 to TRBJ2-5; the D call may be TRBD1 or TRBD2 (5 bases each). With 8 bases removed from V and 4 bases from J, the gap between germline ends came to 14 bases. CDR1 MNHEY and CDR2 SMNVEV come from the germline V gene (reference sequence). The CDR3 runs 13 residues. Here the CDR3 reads CASWDLVGETQYF. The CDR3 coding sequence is TGTGCCAGCTGGGACCTGGTGGGAGAGACCCAGTACTTC.

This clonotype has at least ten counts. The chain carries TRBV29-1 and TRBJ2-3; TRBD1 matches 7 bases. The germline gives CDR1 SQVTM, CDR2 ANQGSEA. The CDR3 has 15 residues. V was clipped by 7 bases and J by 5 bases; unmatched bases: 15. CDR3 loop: CSAHEGALYEDTQYF. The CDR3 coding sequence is TGCAGCGCCCATGAGGGGGCCCTATATGAAGATACGCAGTATTTT.

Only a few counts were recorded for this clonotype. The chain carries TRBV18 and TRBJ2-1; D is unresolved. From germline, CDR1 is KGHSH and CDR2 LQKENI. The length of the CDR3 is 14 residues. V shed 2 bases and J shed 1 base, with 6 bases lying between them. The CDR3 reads CASSPDESYNEQFF. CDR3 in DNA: TGTGCCAGCTCACCAGATGAGTCCTACAATGAGCAGTTCTTC.

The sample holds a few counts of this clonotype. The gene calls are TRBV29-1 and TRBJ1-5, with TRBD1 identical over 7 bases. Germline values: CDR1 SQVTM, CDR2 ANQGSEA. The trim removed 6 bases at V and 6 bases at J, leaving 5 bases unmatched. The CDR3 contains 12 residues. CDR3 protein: CSVAGGGQPQHF. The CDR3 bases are TGCAGCGTAGCAGGGGGTGGTCAGCCCCAGCATTTT.

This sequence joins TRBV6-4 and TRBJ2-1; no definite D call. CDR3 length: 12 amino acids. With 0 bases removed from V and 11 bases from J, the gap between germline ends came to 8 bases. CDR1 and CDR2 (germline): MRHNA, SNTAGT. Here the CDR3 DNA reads TGTGCCAGCAGTGACTCGAGGAGACAGCAGTTCTTC. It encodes CASSDSRRQQFF.

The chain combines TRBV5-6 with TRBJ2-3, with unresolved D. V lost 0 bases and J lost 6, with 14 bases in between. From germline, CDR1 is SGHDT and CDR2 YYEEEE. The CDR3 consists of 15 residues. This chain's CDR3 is CASSLVRQQKDTQYF. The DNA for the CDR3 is TGTGCCAGCAGCTTGGTTCGGCAGCAAAAGGATACGCAGTATTTT.

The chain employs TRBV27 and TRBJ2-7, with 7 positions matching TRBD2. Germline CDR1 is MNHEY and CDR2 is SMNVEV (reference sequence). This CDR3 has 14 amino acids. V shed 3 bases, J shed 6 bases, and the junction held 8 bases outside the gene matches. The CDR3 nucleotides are TGTGCCAGCAGTTTCCCGGGGCGGGAGTCCGAGCAGTACTTC. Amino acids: CASSFPGRESEQYF.

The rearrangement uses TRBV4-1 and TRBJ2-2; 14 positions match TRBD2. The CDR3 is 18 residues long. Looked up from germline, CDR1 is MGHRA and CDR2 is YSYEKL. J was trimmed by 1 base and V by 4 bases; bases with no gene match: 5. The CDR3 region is CASSRTSGGTKNTGELFF. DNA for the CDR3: TGCGCCAGCAGCCGGACTAGCGGGGGGACCAAGAACACCGGGGAGCTGTTTTTT.

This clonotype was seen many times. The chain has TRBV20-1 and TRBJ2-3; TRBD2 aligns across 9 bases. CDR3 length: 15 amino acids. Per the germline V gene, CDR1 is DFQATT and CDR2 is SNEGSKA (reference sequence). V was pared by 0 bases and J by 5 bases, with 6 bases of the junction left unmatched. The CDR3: CSARDAIAGVDTQYF. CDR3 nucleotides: TGCAGTGCTAGAGATGCCATAGCGGGAGTAGATACGCAGTATTTT.

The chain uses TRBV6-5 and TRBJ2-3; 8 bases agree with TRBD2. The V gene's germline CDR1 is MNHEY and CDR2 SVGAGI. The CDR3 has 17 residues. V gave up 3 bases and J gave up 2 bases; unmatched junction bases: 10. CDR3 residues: CASSYSLAGYLTDTQYF. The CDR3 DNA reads TGTGCCAGCAGTTATAGTCTAGCGGGTTACCTCACAGATACGCAGTATTTT.

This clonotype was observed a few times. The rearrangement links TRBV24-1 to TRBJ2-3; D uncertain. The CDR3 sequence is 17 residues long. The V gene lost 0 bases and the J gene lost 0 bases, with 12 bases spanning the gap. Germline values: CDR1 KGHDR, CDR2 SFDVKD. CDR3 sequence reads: CATSDLKGRSSTDTQYF. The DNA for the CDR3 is TGTGCCACCAGTGATTTGAAGGGCCGGTCTAGCACAGATACGCAGTATTTT.

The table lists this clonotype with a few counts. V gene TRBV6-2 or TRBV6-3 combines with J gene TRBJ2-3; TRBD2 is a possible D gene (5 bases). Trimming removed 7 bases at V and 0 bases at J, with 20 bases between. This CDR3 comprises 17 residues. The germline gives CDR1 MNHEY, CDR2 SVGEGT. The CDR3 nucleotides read TGTGCCAGCAAGAGAAGGACTGCAGAATCTAGCACAGATACGCAGTATTTT. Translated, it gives CASKRRTAESSTDTQYF.

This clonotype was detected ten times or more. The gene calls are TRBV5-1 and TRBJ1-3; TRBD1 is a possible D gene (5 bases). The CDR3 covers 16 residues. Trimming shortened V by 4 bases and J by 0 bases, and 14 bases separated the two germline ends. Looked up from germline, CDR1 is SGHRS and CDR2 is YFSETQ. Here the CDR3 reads CASSPSGRASGNTIYF. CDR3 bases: TGCGCCAGCAGCCCCTCTGGCAGGGCCTCTGGAAACACCATATATTTT.

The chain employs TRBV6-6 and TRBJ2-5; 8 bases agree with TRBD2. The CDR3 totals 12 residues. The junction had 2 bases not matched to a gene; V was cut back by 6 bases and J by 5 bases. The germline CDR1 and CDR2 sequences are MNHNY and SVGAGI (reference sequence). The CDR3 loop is CASRSGSETQYF. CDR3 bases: TGTGCCAGCAGGAGCGGGAGTGAGACCCAGTACTTC.

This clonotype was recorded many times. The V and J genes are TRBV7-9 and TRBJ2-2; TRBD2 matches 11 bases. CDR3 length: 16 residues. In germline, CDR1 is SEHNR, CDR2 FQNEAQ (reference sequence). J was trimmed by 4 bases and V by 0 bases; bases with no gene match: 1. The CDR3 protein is CASSLAGLAGTGELFF. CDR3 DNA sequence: TGTGCCAGCAGCTTAGCCGGACTAGCGGGCACCGGGGAGCTGTTTTTT.

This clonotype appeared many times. The CDR3 reads CASSGTANQPQHF. For the CDR3, the DNA is TGTGCCAGCAGCGGGACAGCCAATCAGCCCCAGCATTTT. This chain connects TRBV3-1 to TRBJ1-5; TRBD1 matches 7 bases. The germline CDR1 and CDR2 sequences are LGHDT and YNNKEL (reference sequence). The CDR3 is 13 residues long. The V and J ends lost 5 bases and 3 bases, in that order; junction bases with no gene match: 1.